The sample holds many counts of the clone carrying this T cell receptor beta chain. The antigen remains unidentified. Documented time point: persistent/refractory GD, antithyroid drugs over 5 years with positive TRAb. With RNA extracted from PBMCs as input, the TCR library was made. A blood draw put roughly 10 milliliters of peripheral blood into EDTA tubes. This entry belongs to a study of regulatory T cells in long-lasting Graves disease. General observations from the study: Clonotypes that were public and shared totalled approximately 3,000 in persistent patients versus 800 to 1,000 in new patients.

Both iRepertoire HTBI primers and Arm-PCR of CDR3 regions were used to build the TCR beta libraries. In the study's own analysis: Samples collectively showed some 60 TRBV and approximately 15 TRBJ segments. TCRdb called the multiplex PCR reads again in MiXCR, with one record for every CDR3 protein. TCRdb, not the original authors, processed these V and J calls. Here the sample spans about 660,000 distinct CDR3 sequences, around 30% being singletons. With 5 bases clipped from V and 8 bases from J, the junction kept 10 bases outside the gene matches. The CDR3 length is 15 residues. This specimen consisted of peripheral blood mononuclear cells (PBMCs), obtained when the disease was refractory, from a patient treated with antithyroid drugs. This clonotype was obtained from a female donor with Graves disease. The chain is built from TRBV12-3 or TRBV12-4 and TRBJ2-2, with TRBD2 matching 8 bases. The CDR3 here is CASSESGSGSGELFF. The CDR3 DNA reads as TGTGCCAGCAGTGAGAGCGGGAGTGGTTCTGGGGAGCTGTTTTTT.